This T cell receptor (beta chain) was profiled in a study of cytomegalovirus exposure and HLA in healthy donors. CDR3 size: 14 residues. After removal of 5 bases from V and 9 bases from J, the junction contained 13 bases not matched to a gene. The germline V gene encodes CDR1 SGHAT and CDR2 FQDESV (reference sequence). Researchers ran the PCR with 60 Vbeta and 13 Jbeta primers. Measured with immunoSEQ multiplex PCR; TCRdb has only the in-frame clones, and not every one. The data show about 180,000 clones, over 75% seen once. Points from the study as a whole: The authors later found most CMV-associated TCR beta chains appeared HLA-restricted. Donors were assumed by presence/absence analyses to have roughly uniform sequencing depth.

Turning to this clone: What it recognizes is unknown.

The sample consisted of PBMCs. This clonotype was obtained from a woman in her 30s in good health and CMV-seronegative. This rearrangement joins TRBV11-1 to TRBJ2-7, with 7 nucleotides matching TRBD2. The CDR3 region is CASSPLAASGVQYF. CDR3 sequence (DNA): TGTGCCAGCAGCCCGCTAGCGGCGTCGGGGGTGCAGTACTTC.